These 25 T cell receptor beta chains were sequenced from one sample in a study of shared clonotypes between healthy human individuals. Repertoires were generated with immunoSEQ multiplex PCR, while TCRdb's copy carries only in-frame clones and drops some. Here the sample spans fewer than 550,000 clones, 75% to 80% being singletons. Sequenced input: PBMCs. These receptors were collected from a woman aged 40 to 55 in good health. Some clones in this sample may be carry-over from other donors' samples.

This clone occurred a few times. Written as DNA, the CDR3 is TGCGCCAGCAGCCAGACCGTGACTAGCGGGACCTACGAGCAGTACTTC. It yields the protein CASSQTVTSGTYEQYF. The rearrangement links TRBV4-3 to TRBJ2-7; TRBD2 matches at 11 bases. Germline trimming cut 3 bases from V and 2 bases from J; bases unmatched to any gene: 6. The germline V gene has CDR1 LGHNA and CDR2 YSLEER. The CDR3 covers 16 residues.

The rearrangement joins TRBV28 to TRBJ1-5; D is possibly TRBD1 (5 bases). The CDR3 spans 14 residues. Deletions cut 8 bases from V and 0 bases from J, with 11 bases between. CDR1 MDHEN and CDR2 SYDVKM come from the germline V gene. Here the CDR3 reads CASLGQYSNQPQHF. DNA of the CDR3: TGTGCCAGCCTTGGACAATATAGCAATCAGCCCCAGCATTTT.

This chain connects TRBV7-8 to TRBJ2-1; 7 positions agree with TRBD2. This CDR3 has 13 amino acids. V lost 8 bases and J lost 3; bases outside the gene matches: 4. Germline CDR1 and CDR2: SGHVS and FQNEAQ. CDR3 region: CASCSGLYNEQFF. Written as DNA, the CDR3 is TGTGCCAGCTGTAGCGGGCTCTACAATGAGCAGTTCTTC.

The chain uses TRBV9 and TRBJ2-5; D ambiguous. CDR3 length equals 12 residues. Between the trimmed V and J ends, which lost 4 bases and 3 bases, there was a span of 7 bases. The germline V gene encodes CDR1 SGDLS and CDR2 YYNGEE. CDR3: CASSPNEETQYF. The CDR3 DNA follows: TGTGCCAGCAGCCCCAACGAAGAGACCCAGTACTTC.

The V and J genes are TRBV7-3 and TRBJ2-3; 9 bases are a match to TRBD1. Germline V gives CDR1 SGHTA, CDR2 FQGTGA. The CDR3 has 14 amino acids. With 4 bases clipped from V and 5 bases from J, the junction kept 4 bases outside the gene matches. The DNA of the CDR3 is TGTGCCAGCAGCTCCCCGACAGGGGGAGATACGCAGTATTTT. This translates into CASSSPTGGDTQYF. Looking up the rest from reference TRBV7-3 and TRBJ2-3 gives the full variable domain: GAGVSQTPSNKVTEKGKYVELRCDPISGHTALYWYRQSLGQGPEFLIYFQGTGAADDSGLPNDRFFAVRPEGSVSTLKIQRTERGDSAVYLCASSSPTGGDTQYFGPGTRLTVL.

V and J are TRBV30 and TRBJ1-1, with no clear D. The CDR3 loop spans 12 amino acids. Germline CDR1 GTSNPN, CDR2 SVGIG (reference sequence). V was trimmed by 5 bases and J by 0 bases, leaving 7 bases between them. Written as DNA, the CDR3 is TGTGCCTGGGAGAGATTGAACACTGAAGCTTTCTTT. Translating gives CAWERLNTEAFF.

This chain connects TRBV2 to TRBJ1-1; unclear D gene. CDR1 is SNHLY, CDR2 FYNNEI, per germline. The V and J ends lost 7 bases and 0 bases respectively, with 12 bases between them. The CDR3 contains 14 residues. The CDR3 here is CASIGLRMNTEAFF. DNA of the CDR3: TGTGCCAGCATCGGACTCCGAATGAACACTGAAGCTTTCTTT. Supplemented by reference TRBV2 and TRBJ1-1, the full variable domain reads EPEVTQTPSHQVTQMGQEVILRCVPISNHLYFYWYRQILGQKVEFLVSFYNNEISEKSEIFDDQFSVERPDGSNFTLKIRSTKLEDSAMYFCASIGLRMNTEAFFGQGTRLTVV.

The chain links TRBV10-3 to TRBJ1-3, with TRBD1 matching 8 bases. This CDR3 is 16 amino acids long. The junction had 8 bases not matched to a gene; V was cut back by 4 bases and J by 3 bases. The germline CDR1 and CDR2 sequences are ENHRY and SYGVKD. CDR3 in amino acids: CAISGSRDRHGNTIYF. The CDR3 region has the DNA TGTGCCATCAGTGGAAGCCGGGACAGGCATGGAAACACCATATATTTT.

The rearrangement uses TRBV4-2 and TRBJ2-1, with 8 bases lining up with TRBD2. Germline loops: CDR1 LGHNA, CDR2 YNFKEQ. The CDR3 is 14 residues long. Trimming at V came to 0 bases and at J to 6 bases, leaving 1 base not matched to a gene. The CDR3 spells CASSQDRGGNEQFF. The DNA of the CDR3 is TGTGCCAGCAGCCAAGATCGGGGGGGCAATGAGCAGTTCTTC.

In this sample, this clone turned up many times. J is TRBJ1-5 and V is TRBV7-9; D call uncertain. V was trimmed by 3 bases and J by 4 bases, leaving 10 bases between them. The germline CDR1 and CDR2 sequences are SEHNR and FQNEAQ (reference sequence). CDR3 length: 14 amino acids. CDR3 sequence: CASSFPGVNQPQHF. DNA of the CDR3: TGTGCCAGCAGCTTCCCCGGGGTAAATCAGCCCCAGCATTTT.

V gene TRBV28 combines with J gene TRBJ1-4; a weak D match, TRBD1 (6 bases). Per germline, CDR1 MDHEN and CDR2 SYDVKM. This CDR3 contains 14 residues. Trimming cost V 5 bases and J 8 bases, with 15 bases left between them. The CDR3 sequence is CASSPPGQGEKLFF. The DNA for the CDR3 is TGTGCCAGCAGTCCCCCGGGACAAGGGGAAAAACTGTTTTTT. Full variable domain (rest looked up from reference TRBV28 and TRBJ1-4): DVKVTQSSRYLVKRTGEKVFLECVQDMDHENMFWYRQDPGLGLRLIYFSYDVKMKEKGDIPEGYSVSREKKERFSLILESASTNQTSMYLCASSPPGQGEKLFFGSGTQLSVL.

As concerns this clone: This sample includes further DNA sequences coding for the same CDR3. CDR3 DNA sequence: TGTGCCAGCAGCGTAGCAGGGTCCCAAGAGACCCAGTACTTC. Protein sequence: CASSVAGSQETQYF. This rearrangement joins TRBV9 to TRBJ2-5; D possibly corresponds to TRBD1 (5 bases). Germline CDR1 reads SGDLS; CDR2 reads YYNGEE. This CDR3 contains 14 residues. V was clipped by 0 bases and J by 1 base, with 7 bases between them.

V gene TRBV6-1 combines with J gene TRBJ1-4, with D tentatively TRBD1 (6 bases). The germline gives CDR1 MNHNS, CDR2 SASEGT. The V gene lost 1 base and the J gene lost 4 bases, with 7 bases spanning the gap. CDR3 length: 14 amino acids. CDR3 region: CASSEDRVNEKLFF. In nucleotides, the CDR3 is TGTGCCAGCAGTGAAGACAGGGTTAATGAAAAACTGTTTTTT.

This clone has ten or more counts. This rearrangement joins TRBV6-5 to TRBJ2-3; a possible D gene is TRBD1 (5 bases). CDR1 and CDR2 from the germline V gene are MNHEY and SVGAGI. There are 15 residues in the CDR3. The ends were cut back, 2 bases at V and 0 bases at J, with 9 bases in the middle. CDR3 bases: TGTGCCAGCAGTTACGACAGCTCCAGCACAGATACGCAGTATTTT. It translates to CASSYDSSSTDTQYF.

The rearrangement links TRBV5-4 to TRBJ2-1, with 11 positions matching TRBD2. With V trimmed by 3 bases and J by 6 bases, 5 bases remained unmatched. The CDR3 spans 15 residues. Germline CDR1 SGHNT, CDR2 YYREEE (reference sequence). CDR3 sequence reads: CASSWASGRSNEQFF. Here the CDR3 DNA reads TGTGCCAGCAGCTGGGCTAGCGGGAGGAGCAATGAGCAGTTCTTC.

The chain combines TRBV5-6 with TRBJ2-5; 10 nucleotides line up with TRBD2. The germline V gene has CDR1 SGHDT and CDR2 YYEEEE. With V trimmed by 5 bases and J by 1 base, 5 bases remained unmatched. This CDR3 is built from 15 residues. The CDR3 reads CASSLPSGSQETQYF. The CDR3 nucleotides are TGTGCCAGCAGTCTACCTAGCGGGAGCCAAGAGACCCAGTACTTC.

The chain couples TRBV7-9 to TRBJ1-5, with D possibly TRBD1 on 5 matching bases. Germline V lookup: CDR1 SEHNR, CDR2 FQNEAQ (reference sequence). This CDR3 contains 16 residues. V dropped 5 bases and J dropped 2 bases, with 16 bases sitting between them. The CDR3 DNA sequence: TGTGCCAGCAGCCCTAGGGGTTATTTGGGCAATCAGCCCCAGCATTTT. Translated, it gives CASSPRGYLGNQPQHF.

V and J are TRBV18 and TRBJ2-1, with 13 positions matching TRBD2. The CDR3 has 15 amino acids. J gave up 8 bases and V 4 bases, and 5 bases lay outside the gene matches. Per the germline V gene, CDR1 is KGHSH and CDR2 is LQKENI. CDR3 protein: CASSRGLAGDHEQFF. CDR3 nucleotide sequence: TGTGCCAGCTCACGAGGACTAGCGGGAGACCATGAGCAGTTCTTC.

V usage is TRBV14 and J usage is TRBJ1-2, with TRBD1 matching over 7 bases. V lost 2 bases and J lost 4; bases outside the gene matches: 7. Germline V gene data show CDR1 as SGHDN and CDR2 as FVKESK. The CDR3 loop spans 15 amino acids. The DNA for the CDR3 is TGTGCCAGCAGCCAATTAGGGGGCGGCATCTATGGCTACACCTTC. Protein product: CASSQLGGGIYGYTF. The complete variable domain, with remaining parts taken from reference TRBV14 and TRBJ1-2, reads EAGVTQFPSHSVIEKGQTVTLRCDPISGHDNLYWYRRVMGKEIKFLLHFVKESKQDESGMPNNRFLAERTGGTYSTLKVQPAELEDSGVYFCASSQLGGGIYGYTFGSGTRLTVV.

The chain couples TRBV20-1 to TRBJ2-5; a weak D match, TRBD2 (5 bases). The V end was cut by 7 bases, the J end by 3 bases, with 9 bases between. Germline V lookup: CDR1 DFQATT, CDR2 SNEGSKA (reference sequence). This CDR3 is 11 amino acids long. This CDR3 reads CSGGYEETQYF. In nucleotides, the CDR3 is TGCAGTGGAGGGTACGAAGAGACCCAGTACTTC.

In the case of this clone: A much larger clone sits a single nucleotide away, making a read error possible. The same CDR3 can be traced to other DNA sequences in this sample. The J gene is TRBJ1-1, the V gene TRBV29-1, with 7 bases identical to TRBD1. The germline CDR1 and CDR2 sequences are SQVTM and ANQGSEA. The CDR3 runs to 14 residues. The CDR3 reads CSVESQGVNTEAFF. For the CDR3, the DNA is TGCAGCGTTGAGAGTCAGGGGGTGAACACTGAAGCTTTTTTT.

On this clone: Within the sample, other DNA sequences also encode this same CDR3. The chain employs TRBV27 and TRBJ1-1, with TRBD1 as a possible D gene (5 bases). V lost 3 bases to trimming and J lost 4 bases, with 21 bases between them. The germline gives CDR1 MNHEY, CDR2 SMNVEV (reference sequence). The CDR3 runs to 17 residues. CDR3 coding DNA: TGTGCCAGCAGTTTGAAGGGACGTCCCCGTATCGGCACTGAAGCTTTCTTT. Amino acid sequence: CASSLKGRPRIGTEAFF.

The table lists this clone with a few counts. The junction shows a germline mismatch at one end, possibly a read error. This chain uses TRBV6-1 with TRBJ1-2; D uncertain. The CDR3 sequence is 17 residues long. Germline V lookup: CDR1 MNHNS, CDR2 SASEGT. The CDR3 is CASNEGLLLILLYGYTF. Written as DNA, the CDR3 is TGTGCCAGCAATGAAGGCCTTCTTTTAATTCTTCTCTATGGCTACACCTTC.

J is TRBJ2-7 and V is TRBV19; D is unresolved. Germline values: CDR1 LNHDA, CDR2 SQIVND (reference sequence). The V end was cut by 7 bases, the J end by 0 bases, with 16 bases between. The CDR3 consists of 15 residues. Here the CDR3 reads CASKGRGTHSYEQYF. As DNA, the CDR3 is TGTGCCAGTAAGGGTCGCGGTACCCACTCCTACGAGCAGTACTTC.

V is TRBV10-3 and J is TRBJ2-7; 7 bases map to TRBD2. The CDR3 contains 14 residues. Trimming removed 6 bases from V and 5 bases from J; junction bases left unmatched: 10. The germline gives CDR1 ENHRY, CDR2 SYGVKD. CDR3 sequence (DNA): TGTGCCATCAGGGAGCCGGGAGGCCGGAACGAGCAGTACTTC. It yields the protein CAIREPGGRNEQYF.